This T cell receptor (beta chain) appears in the sequencing data of a study of OX40 agonist ivuxolimab in advanced cancers. Study at large: Dosing consisted of intravenous ivuxolimab at 0.01 to 10 mg/kg every 2 weeks. A male proportion of around 86% was recorded, with mean age approximately 57 years and range roughly 20 to 90. Broader study findings: Normalized expansion of T-cell clones was also low for some nonresponders.

Sequencing used immunoSEQ multiplex PCR; TCRdb keeps in-frame clones, though not all of them. Among under 50,000 clones listed, approximately 84% were seen once. Systemic immunosuppression or a history of autoimmune disease excluded patients. Germline-derived CDR1 and CDR2 are SGDLS and YYNGEE. Unmatched junction bases numbered 10, after V lost 4 bases and J lost 11 bases. CDR3 length: 13 residues. This clone appeared a single time. Its target is unknown. The chain has TRBV9 and TRBJ1-1; the match to TRBD1 covers 8 bases. The sequence came from an adult with an advanced solid tumor such as melanoma, head and neck, liver or kidney cancer. This specimen was CD4+ or CD8+ T cells sorted from blood, taken in a trial of the OX40 agonist ivuxolimab. The DNA of the CDR3 is TGTGCCAGCAGCTCGGACAGGGATTATAAGGCTTTCTTT. Protein product: CASSSDRDYKAFF.